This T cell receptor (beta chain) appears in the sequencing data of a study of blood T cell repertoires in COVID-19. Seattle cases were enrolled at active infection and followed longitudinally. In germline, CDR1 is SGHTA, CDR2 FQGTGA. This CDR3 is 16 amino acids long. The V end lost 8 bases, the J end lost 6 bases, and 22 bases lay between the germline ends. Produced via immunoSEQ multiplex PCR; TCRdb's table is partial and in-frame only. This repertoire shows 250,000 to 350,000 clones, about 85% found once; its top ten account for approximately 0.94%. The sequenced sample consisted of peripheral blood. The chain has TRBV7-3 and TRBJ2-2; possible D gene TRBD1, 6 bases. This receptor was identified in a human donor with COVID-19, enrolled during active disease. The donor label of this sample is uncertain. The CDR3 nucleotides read TGTGCCAGCCCGCAGGGGAAGAATCCGGTCGCCGGGGAGCTGTTTTTT. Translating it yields CASPQGKNPVAGELFF.